These T cell receptor beta chains were read from a single sample in a study of blood T cells in healthy people across ages. One entry per CDR3 protein results from TCRdb running MiXCR on the 5' RACE reads. The table shows around 650,000 distinct CDR3 sequences, with roughly 41% occurring only once. Sequenced: blood. These receptors all come from an older man in good health. The CDR3 runs from the conserved cysteine through the conserved F or W. Fields, in order: clone size, V gene, D gene, J gene, CDR3 DNA, CDR3 protein. A D gene is named only where the DNA matches it firmly. Only some rows state a clone size, as once, few, many or a class for expanded clones.

many	TRBV6-2/TRBV6-3	-	TRBJ2-7	TGTGCCAGCAGTCTATCCCGACGGGGCGAGCAGTACTTC	CASSLSRRGEQYF
-	TRBV6-2/TRBV6-3	-	TRBJ1-1	TGTGCCAGCAGTCGGACGGGACAAACTATGAACACTGAAGCTTTCTTT	CASSRTGQTMNTEAFF
many	TRBV6-2/TRBV6-3	-	TRBJ1-2	TGTGCCAGCAGTCGACAGAATAACTATGGCTACACCTTC	CASSRQNNYGYTF
-	TRBV7-6	-	TRBJ2-5	TGTGCCAGCACCCCATTTCGGACCCAAGAGACCCAGTACTTC	CASTPFRTQETQYF
few	TRBV27	TRBD1	TRBJ1-2	TGTGCCAGCAGTTTGCGGGACAGTAACTATGGCTACACCTTC	CASSLRDSNYGYTF
-	TRBV29-1	-	TRBJ1-1	TGCAGCGTCGCCCTACAGGGGAACACTGAAGCTTTCTTT	CSVALQGNTEAFF
-	TRBV10-2	TRBD2	TRBJ2-5	TGCGCCAGCAGTGGCGGGAGCGGGAGGGCCTTTGAGACCCAGTACTTC	CASSGGSGRAFETQYF
once	TRBV7-2	-	TRBJ2-5	TGTGCCAGTTGTACACAGCGTCGAGAGACCCAGTACTTC	CASCTQRRETQYF
few	TRBV7-3	-	TRBJ1-5	TGTGCCAGCAGCCCCGGGGGTGGTCGCAATCAGCCCCAGCATTTT	CASSPGGGRNQPQHF
few	TRBV5-1	-	TRBJ2-7	TGCGCCAGCAGCTTGGCTGGGGTCGATAATTACGAGCAGTACTTC	CASSLAGVDNYEQYF
few	TRBV30	-	TRBJ2-7	TGTGCCTGGAGCGCGGCAATAGCAAGATCGTACGAGCAGTACTTC	CAWSAAIARSYEQYF
-	TRBV12-3/TRBV12-4	TRBD1	TRBJ1-2	TGTGCCAGCAGCTTTACCTCCGGGACAGGGGGTGGCTACACCTTC	CASSFTSGTGGGYTF
few	TRBV28	TRBD2	TRBJ2-3	TGTGCCAGCAGTCAAGGACTAGCGGGGGACTACACAGATACGCAGTATTTT	CASSQGLAGDYTDTQYF
few	TRBV7-3	-	TRBJ2-7	TGTGCGGCGACGCGCTGTCTAGCCATATCCCCCTCCTACAATGAGCAGTACTTC	CAATRCLAISPSYNEQYF
-	TRBV6-2/TRBV6-3	TRBD2	TRBJ2-1	TGTGCCAGCAGTACTTGGACTAGCGGGAGTAAGAACGAGCAGTTCTTC	CASSTWTSGSKNEQFF
-	TRBV27	-	TRBJ2-3	TGTGCCAGCAGTTCCCAGGGATGGTTTGGCACAGATACGCAGTATTTT	CASSSQGWFGTDTQYF